This entry is about one TCR beta chain. Its antigen is not yet known. The record has no base qualities; no much larger clone is one base away. CDR1 and CDR2, per the germline V gene, are SGHNT and YENEEA. The cysteine opens and the phenylalanine closes a CDR3 of 19 amino acids. The only DNA kept is the CDR3, 57 bases in frame from the first base. Trimming takes 3 bases from V and 6 bases from J, and the germline ends sit 26 bases apart. Libraries were constructed by the immunoSEQ multiplex PCR assay. TCRdb took this table from immuneACCESS and kept in-frame rearrangements with V and J called. Such tables lack part of the clones; where checked against another copy, unresolved V genes explain under half of the gap, and the rest is unexplained. Counted in this sample were about 12,000 clones; 95% of them appeared once. Of the sample, approximately 1% is held by the ten largest clones. These data come from a study of T cells and Merkel cell carcinoma outcomes (dated by TCRdb to the early 2020s). A note on the overall study: In patients with Merkel cell carcinoma, researchers looked at whether the T-cell repertoire of the tumor, along with T-cell density, could predict clinical outcome. Overall study results and their limits: T-cell repertoire features combined with T-cell density were reported to predict clinical outcomes in Merkel cell carcinoma patients.

Samples came from patients with Merkel cell carcinoma. The chain uses TRBV11-3 and TRBJ2-2; the D match is possibly TRBD1 or TRBD2, with 6 bases aligned in each. This TCR was recovered from a human donor with Merkel cell carcinoma. Sequenced material: tumor tissue from Merkel cell carcinoma. This receptor has the CDR3 CASSFQQGVRGWVSGELFF. The sequenced DNA is TGTGCCAGCAGCTTCCAACAGGGCGTGCGGGGTTGGGTATCCGGGGAGCTGTTTTTT.